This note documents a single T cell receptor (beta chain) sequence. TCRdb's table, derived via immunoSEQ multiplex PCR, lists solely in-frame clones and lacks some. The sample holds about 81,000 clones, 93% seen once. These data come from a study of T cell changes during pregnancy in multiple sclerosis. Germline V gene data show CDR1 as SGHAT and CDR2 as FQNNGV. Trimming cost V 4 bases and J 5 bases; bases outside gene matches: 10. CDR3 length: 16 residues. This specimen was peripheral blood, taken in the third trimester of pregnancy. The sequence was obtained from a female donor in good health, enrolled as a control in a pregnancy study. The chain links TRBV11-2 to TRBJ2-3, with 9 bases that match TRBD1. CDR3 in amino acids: CASSSVTTGGVDTQYF. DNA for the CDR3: TGTGCCAGCAGCTCCGTAACCACAGGGGGCGTAGATACGCAGTATTTT.